This is a list of T cell receptor beta chains from one sample in a study of blood T cell repertoires in COVID-19. Here immunoSEQ multiplex PCR was the method, and the copy in TCRdb shows in-frame clones only, minus some. The sample lists roughly 53,000 clones; approximately 90% were seen once. The sample was peripheral blood. Receptors were obtained from a human donor in a cohort sampled during active COVID-19. Both conserved end residues are part of each CDR3. Each record gives: V gene, D gene, clone size, J gene, CDR3 DNA, CDR3 protein. The D gene is left open where the match is weak. Size is omitted from some rows. Given values are once, few, many or a class for expanded clones.

TRBV19	-	once	TRBJ1-6	TGTGCCAGTAGTATCCAGGGAAGGGATTCACCCCTCCACTTT	CASSIQGRDSPLHF
TRBV4-1	TRBD1	once	TRBJ1-4	TGCGCCAGCAGCCGAGCAGGGGGAACTAATGAAAAACTGTTTTTT	CASSRAGGTNEKLFF
TRBV4-1	-	-	TRBJ1-5	TGCGCCAGCAGCCAAGATATCGACAGGATAGATCAGCCCCAGCATTTT	CASSQDIDRIDQPQHF
TRBV9	TRBD2	-	TRBJ2-7	TGTGCCAGCACCGCCCTAGCGGGGCCGGATGGGGAGCAGTACTTC	CASTALAGPDGEQYF
TRBV11-3	TRBD2	once	TRBJ2-7	TGTGCCAGCAGCTTAGTTGCTGGGAGCGGGGGCTCCTACGAGCAGTACTTC	CASSLVAGSGGSYEQYF
TRBV11-1	-	-	TRBJ2-7	TGTGCCAGCAGCTCCGGACGGGACTACGAGCAGTACTTC	CASSSGRDYEQYF
TRBV19	TRBD2	-	TRBJ2-5	TGTGCCAGTAGTATCGGACTAGCGGGGAGGGAGACCCAGTACTTC	CASSIGLAGRETQYF
TRBV28	TRBD1	-	TRBJ2-7	TGTGCCAGTAGGACAGGGGCTCTCGAGCAGTACTTC	CASRTGALEQYF
TRBV4-1	TRBD1	-	TRBJ1-5	TGCGCCAGCAGCCATAGACAGGGGGCAAATCAGCCCCAGCATTTT	CASSHRQGANQPQHF
TRBV5-8	-	-	TRBJ2-1	TGTGCCAGCAGCTTGGACCGGGGGTCCTACAATGAGCAGTTCTTC	CASSLDRGSYNEQFF
TRBV7-3	TRBD1	once	TRBJ2-1	TGTGCCAGCAGCATGGGACAGGGCAATGAGCAGTTCTTC	CASSMGQGNEQFF
TRBV11-3	TRBD1	-	TRBJ2-1	TGTGCCAGCAGCGGGACAGGGGACCACAATGAGCAGTTCTTC	CASSGTGDHNEQFF
TRBV12-2	-	-	TRBJ1-1	TGTGCAAGTCGCTTGCTGTCCAGGGGACAAAATTTGAACACTGAAGCTTTCTTT	CASRLLSRGQNLNTEAFF
TRBV14	-	-	TRBJ2-7	TGTGCCAGCAGCCGCGGTTTCGGGTACTACGAGCAGTACTTC	CASSRGFGYYEQYF
TRBV5-4	TRBD1	-	TRBJ2-5	TGTGCCAGCAGCCTTGGGACAGTACAAGAGACCCAGTACTTC	CASSLGTVQETQYF
TRBV19	-	-	TRBJ1-4	TGTGCCAGTTCAACAGGGAGAAATGAAAAACTGTTTTTT	CASSTGRNEKLFF
TRBV5-6	-	-	TRBJ1-4	TGTGCCAGCAGCTTTGGGGCGACTAATGAAAAACTGTTTTTT	CASSFGATNEKLFF
TRBV4-1	-	-	TRBJ2-4	TGCGCCAGCAGCCAAGGATGGGCTTTGCTTAACAAAAACATTCAGTACTTC	CASSQGWALLNKNIQYF
TRBV6-2/TRBV6-3	-	-	TRBJ2-7	TGTGCCAGCAGTTATTTACAGAGTACCGTCTTCTACGAGCAGTACTTC	CASSYLQSTVFYEQYF
TRBV28	TRBD2	few	TRBJ2-1	TGTGCCAGCAGTTTAGGGGGACTAGCGGGAGGGAATGAGCAGTTCTTC	CASSLGGLAGGNEQFF
TRBV3-1/TRBV3-2	-	-	TRBJ1-5	TGTGCCAGCAGCCAGCAGGGGAATCAGCCCCAGCATTTT	CASSQQGNQPQHF
TRBV6-1	TRBD2	-	TRBJ2-7	TGTGCCAGCAGTGAAGCAGGTAGCGGGCCCTACGAGCAGTACTTC	CASSEAGSGPYEQYF
TRBV29-1	-	-	TRBJ2-3	TGCAGCGTTGAGTATTTTACTAGCACAGATACGCAGTATTTT	CSVEYFTSTDTQYF
TRBV9	-	-	TRBJ2-7	TGTGCCAGCAGCGTAGCGGGGAGTACAGCCACCTACGAGCAGTACTTC	CASSVAGSTATYEQYF
TRBV2	-	-	TRBJ2-5	TGTGCCAGCAGTGGTGGGGCCAAAGAGACCCAGTACTTC	CASSGGAKETQYF
TRBV6-5	TRBD2	-	TRBJ2-1	TGTGCCAGTAGGTGGGAGGCGGGGGGCAGGAATGAGCAGTTCTTC	CASRWEAGGRNEQFF
TRBV4-1	-	-	TRBJ2-5	TGCGCCAGCAGCCAAGGCACTAGTCTAGAGACCCAGTACTTC	CASSQGTSLETQYF
TRBV5-1	TRBD2	-	TRBJ2-1	TGCGCCAGCAGCTTGGCCGTCAGACTAGCGGGAGGTGCGTACAATGAGCAGTTCTTC	CASSLAVRLAGGAYNEQFF
TRBV12-3/TRBV12-4	TRBD1	-	TRBJ1-4	TGTGCCAGCAGTCCAGACAGGGTCCGAGTGTTTTTT	CASSPDRVRVFF
TRBV5-1	TRBD2	-	TRBJ2-3	TGCGCCAGCAGCTCTTTGACTAGCAGCACAGATACGCAGTATTTT	CASSSLTSSTDTQYF
TRBV5-4	-	once	TRBJ2-5	TGTGCCAGCAGCTTCGCGGGGGCCCACCAAGAGACCCAGTACTTC	CASSFAGAHQETQYF
TRBV9	-	-	TRBJ2-2	TGTGCCAGCAGCGTAGCTAGCCAGACCACCGGGGAGCTGTTTTTT	CASSVASQTTGELFF
TRBV5-1	-	-	TRBJ1-1	TGCGCCAGCAGCTTGGGGTCCGGGAACACTGAAGCTTTCTTT	CASSLGSGNTEAFF
TRBV6-2/TRBV6-3	TRBD2	-	TRBJ2-7	TGTGCCAGCAGTTTTCCGGGACTAGCGGGAGCCGAAACCTACGAGCAGTACTTC	CASSFPGLAGAETYEQYF
TRBV2	-	-	TRBJ1-1	TGTGCCAGCACCCGGGAGGAGGGGCACACTGAAGCTTTCTTT	CASTREEGHTEAFF
TRBV7-9	TRBD1	many	TRBJ1-2	TGTGCCAGCAGTCGGGGGGCGGGACAGGATAACTATGGCTACACCTTC	CASSRGAGQDNYGYTF
TRBV27	-	-	TRBJ1-2	TGTGCCAGCAGACCGACAGCCAACTATGGCTACACCTTC	CASRPTANYGYTF
TRBV2	-	-	TRBJ1-2	TGTGCCAGCAGGAGGACAGTCAAAGGGCCCCCTGGCTACACCTTC	CASRRTVKGPPGYTF
TRBV19	-	-	TRBJ2-4	TGTGCCAGTAGTGGCCCGGGAGCGCAGGGGGTCATTCAGTACTTC	CASSGPGAQGVIQYF
TRBV7-8	TRBD1	-	TRBJ1-5	TGTGCCAGCAGCCGAGGGACAGGGGGCAGTCAGCCCCAGCATTTT	CASSRGTGGSQPQHF
TRBV4-1	-	-	TRBJ1-4	TGCGCCAGCAGCCAAGCCGGGTTGAGCGAAAAACTGTTTTTT	CASSQAGLSEKLFF
TRBV27	TRBD1	-	TRBJ1-1	TGTGCCAGCAGTCGAGCGACAGGGGGGAACACTGAAGCTTTCTTT	CASSRATGGNTEAFF
TRBV2	TRBD1	-	TRBJ2-2	TGTGCCAGCAGTGGGACAGGGAACGGGGAGCTGTTTTTT	CASSGTGNGELFF
TRBV7-8	-	once	TRBJ2-1	TGTGCCAGCAGCCTCGGGACTCCCTACAATGAGCAGTTCTTC	CASSLGTPYNEQFF
TRBV21-1	-	-	TRBJ2-3	TGTGCCAGCAGCATCAGAGGACTTAGTTTGGGGGCTTGGCGCACAGATACGCAGTATTTT	CASSIRGLSLGAWRTDTQYF
TRBV7-2	TRBD2	-	TRBJ2-7	TGTGCCAGCAGCTTCGGGGTGACTAGCGGGTACGAGCAGTACTTC	CASSFGVTSGYEQYF
TRBV29-1	-	-	TRBJ1-1	TGCAGCGTGGGGCGCGACGGGGGGACTGAAGCTTTCTTT	CSVGRDGGTEAFF
TRBV4-1	TRBD1	-	TRBJ2-2	TGCGCCAGCAGCCTCAGGGGGATCCCGAACACCGGGGAGCTGTTTTTT	CASSLRGIPNTGELFF
TRBV19	-	-	TRBJ2-2	TGTGCCAGTAGTCCTTCTGCGGGTGGGACCGGGGAGCTGTTTTTT	CASSPSAGGTGELFF
TRBV28	-	-	TRBJ2-7	TGTGCCAGCAGTTTTTACGGGACTCCACTAAACTACGAGCAGTACTTC	CASSFYGTPLNYEQYF
TRBV6-5	TRBD1	-	TRBJ2-7	TGTGCCAGCATGTCATCCCAGGGGGCGCGGGAGCAGTACTTC	CASMSSQGAREQYF
TRBV27	TRBD1	-	TRBJ1-6	TGTGCCAGCAGTCCAGACAGGGGGCCACCCCTCCACTTT	CASSPDRGPPLHF
TRBV28	TRBD1	-	TRBJ2-7	TGTGCCAGCAGTTCGGGACAGGGGCGCTTTGGTGAGCAGTACTTC	CASSSGQGRFGEQYF
TRBV6-6	-	-	TRBJ1-2	TGTGCCAGCAGTTATCGGGGGGATTCCTCTCACTATGGCTACACCTTC	CASSYRGDSSHYGYTF